Listed below are T cell receptor beta chains from one sample, sequenced in a study of blood T cell repertoires in COVID-19. The method was immunoSEQ multiplex PCR; TCRdb's version includes in-frame clones alone and lacks a portion of them. Here the sample spans 540,000 or so clones, roughly 91% being singletons. Sample: peripheral blood. Receptors originate from a woman aged 45-59 years with COVID-19, enrolled during active disease. Each CDR3 is given with its conserved first and last residue. The order of the fields is D gene, J gene, V gene, clone size, CDR3 protein, CDR3 DNA. A D gene is named only where the DNA matches it firmly. Expanded clones get a size class; other rows say once, few or many, or leave the size out.

. TRBJ2-3 TRBV2 . CASSEIDFTDTQYF TGTGCCAGCAGTGAGATAGACTTCACAGATACGCAGTATTTT
. TRBJ2-1 TRBV30 . CAWSVELVYNEQFF TGTGCCTGGAGTGTCGAACTAGTTTACAATGAGCAGTTCTTC
. TRBJ1-1 TRBV28 . CASSLGAANTEAFF TGTGCCAGCAGTCTAGGGGCGGCGAACACTGAAGCTTTCTTT
. TRBJ2-1 TRBV11-3 . CASSLGPQDEQFF TGTGCCAGCAGCTTAGGGCCCCAGGATGAGCAGTTCTTC
TRBD1 TRBJ2-7 TRBV2 . CASKDRGRYHEQYF TGTGCCAGCAAAGACAGGGGGCGCTACCACGAGCAGTACTTC
. TRBJ2-1 TRBV4-1 once CASSFRLERSNEQFF TGCGCCAGCAGCTTTAGACTGGAACGAAGCAATGAGCAGTTCTTC
TRBD1 TRBJ1-1 TRBV19 . CASSFGTANTEAFF TGTGCCAGTAGTTTTGGGACAGCAAATACTGAAGCTTTCTTT
. TRBJ1-6 TRBV27 . CASRVDWSSYNSPLHF TGTGCCAGCAGGGTCGACTGGAGCTCCTATAATTCACCCCTCCACTTT
TRBD1 TRBJ1-2 TRBV29-1 . CSVGQGSLNYGYTF TGCAGCGTGGGACAGGGTTCCCTTAACTATGGCTACACCTTC
TRBD1 TRBJ2-7 TRBV7-8 . CASSFRDRADEQYF TGTGCCAGCAGCTTCCGGGACAGGGCCGACGAGCAGTACTTC